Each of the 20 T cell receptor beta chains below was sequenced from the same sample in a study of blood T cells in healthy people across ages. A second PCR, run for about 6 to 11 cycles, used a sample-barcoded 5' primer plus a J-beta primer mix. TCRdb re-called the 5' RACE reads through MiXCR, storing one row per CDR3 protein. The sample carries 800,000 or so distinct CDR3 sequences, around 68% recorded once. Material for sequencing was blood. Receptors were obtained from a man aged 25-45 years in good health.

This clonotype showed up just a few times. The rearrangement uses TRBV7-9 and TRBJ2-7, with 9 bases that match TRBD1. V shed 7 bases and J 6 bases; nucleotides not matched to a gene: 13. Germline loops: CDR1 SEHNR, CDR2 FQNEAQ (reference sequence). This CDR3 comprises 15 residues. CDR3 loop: CASNDPGQGHLEQYF. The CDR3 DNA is TGTGCCAGCAACGATCCGGGACAGGGCCATCTCGAGCAGTACTTC.

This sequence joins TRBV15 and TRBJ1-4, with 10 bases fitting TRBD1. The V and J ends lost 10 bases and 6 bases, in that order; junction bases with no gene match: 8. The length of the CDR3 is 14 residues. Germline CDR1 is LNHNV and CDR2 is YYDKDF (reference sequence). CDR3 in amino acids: CAIASGTGDEKLFF. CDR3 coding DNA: TGTGCCATCGCGTCAGGGACAGGGGATGAAAAACTGTTTTTT.

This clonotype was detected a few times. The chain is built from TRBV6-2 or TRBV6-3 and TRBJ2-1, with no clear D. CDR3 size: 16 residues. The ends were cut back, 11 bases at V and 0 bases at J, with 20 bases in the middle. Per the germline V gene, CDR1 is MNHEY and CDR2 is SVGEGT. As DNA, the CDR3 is TGTGCCGTCCGACCCGGCCTCACAACCTCCTACAATGAGCAGTTCTTC. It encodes CAVRPGLTTSYNEQFF.

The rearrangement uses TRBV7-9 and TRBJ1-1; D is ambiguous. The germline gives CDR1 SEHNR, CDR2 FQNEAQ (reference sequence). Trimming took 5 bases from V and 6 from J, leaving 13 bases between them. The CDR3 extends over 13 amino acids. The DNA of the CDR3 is TGTGCCAGCAGCCTGATGAGGGTTGCTGAAGCTTTCTTT. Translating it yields CASSLMRVAEAFF.

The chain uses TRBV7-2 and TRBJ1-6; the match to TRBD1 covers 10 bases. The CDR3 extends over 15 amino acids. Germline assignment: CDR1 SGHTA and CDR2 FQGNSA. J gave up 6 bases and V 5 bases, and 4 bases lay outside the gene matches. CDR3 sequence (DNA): TGTGCCAGCAGCAGAAGACAGGGGGCTAATTCACCCCTCCACTTT. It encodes CASSRRQGANSPLHF.

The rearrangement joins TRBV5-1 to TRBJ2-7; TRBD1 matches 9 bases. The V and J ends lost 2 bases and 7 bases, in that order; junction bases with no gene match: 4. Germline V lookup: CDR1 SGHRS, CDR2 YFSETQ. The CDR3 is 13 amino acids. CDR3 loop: CASSFTGGREQYF. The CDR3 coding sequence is TGCGCCAGCAGCTTTACAGGGGGCAGGGAGCAGTACTTC. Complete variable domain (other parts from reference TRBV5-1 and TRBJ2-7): KAGVTQTPRYLIKTRGQQVTLSCSPISGHRSVSWYQQTPGQGLQFLFEYFSETQRNKGNFPGRFSGRQFSNSRSEMNVSTLELGDSALYLCASSFTGGREQYFGPGTRLTVT.

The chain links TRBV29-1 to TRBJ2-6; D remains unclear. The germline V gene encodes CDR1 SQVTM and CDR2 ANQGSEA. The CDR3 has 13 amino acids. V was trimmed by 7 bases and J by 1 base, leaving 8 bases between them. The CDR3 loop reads CSADLSGANVLTF. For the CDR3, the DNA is TGCAGCGCCGACTTGTCTGGGGCCAACGTCCTGACTTTC.

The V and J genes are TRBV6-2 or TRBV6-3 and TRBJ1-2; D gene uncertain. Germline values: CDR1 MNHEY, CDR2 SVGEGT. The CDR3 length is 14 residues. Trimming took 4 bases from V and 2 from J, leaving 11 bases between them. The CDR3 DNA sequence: TGTGCCAGCAGTTTCGCAGGCTACAACTATGGCTACACCTTC. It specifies CASSFAGYNYGYTF.

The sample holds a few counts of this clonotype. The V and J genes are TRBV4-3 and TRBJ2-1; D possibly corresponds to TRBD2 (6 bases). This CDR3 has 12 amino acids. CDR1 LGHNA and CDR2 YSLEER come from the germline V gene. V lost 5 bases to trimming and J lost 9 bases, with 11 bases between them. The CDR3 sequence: CASSVLGGEQFF. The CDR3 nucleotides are TGCGCCAGCAGCGTTTTGGGGGGTGAGCAGTTCTTC.

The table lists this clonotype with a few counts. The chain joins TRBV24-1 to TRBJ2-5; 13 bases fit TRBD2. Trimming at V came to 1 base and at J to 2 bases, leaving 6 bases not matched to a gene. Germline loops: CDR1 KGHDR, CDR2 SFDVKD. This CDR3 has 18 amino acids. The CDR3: CATSDFQTSGGPQETQYF. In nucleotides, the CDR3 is TGTGCCACCAGTGATTTCCAGACTAGCGGGGGGCCGCAAGAGACCCAGTACTTC.

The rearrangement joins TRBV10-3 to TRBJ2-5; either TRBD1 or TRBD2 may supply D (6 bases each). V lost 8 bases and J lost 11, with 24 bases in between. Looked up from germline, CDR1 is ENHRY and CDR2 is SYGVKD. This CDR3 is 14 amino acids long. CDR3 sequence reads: CAIAGLQGFNEQYF. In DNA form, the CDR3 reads TGTGCCATCGCAGGACTACAGGGATTCAATGAGCAGTACTTC.

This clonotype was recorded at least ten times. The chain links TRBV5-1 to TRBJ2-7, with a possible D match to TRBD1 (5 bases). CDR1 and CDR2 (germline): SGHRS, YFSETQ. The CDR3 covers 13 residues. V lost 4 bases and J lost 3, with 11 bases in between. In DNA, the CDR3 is TGCGCCAGCAGCCCAGACAGATACTACGAGCAGTACTTC. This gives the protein CASSPDRYYEQYF.

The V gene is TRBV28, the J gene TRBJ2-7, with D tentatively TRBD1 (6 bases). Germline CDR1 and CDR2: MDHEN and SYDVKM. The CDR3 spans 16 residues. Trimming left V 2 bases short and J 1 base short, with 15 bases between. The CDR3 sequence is CASSLAATGISYEQYF. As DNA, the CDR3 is TGTGCCAGCAGTTTAGCCGCGACAGGTATATCCTACGAGCAGTACTTC.

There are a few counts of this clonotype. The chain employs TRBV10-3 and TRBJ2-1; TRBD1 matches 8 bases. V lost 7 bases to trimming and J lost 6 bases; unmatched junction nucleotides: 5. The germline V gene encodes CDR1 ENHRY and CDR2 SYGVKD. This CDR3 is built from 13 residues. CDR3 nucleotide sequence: TGTGCCATCACCGCGGGACAGGCCAATGAGCAGTTCTTC. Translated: CAITAGQANEQFF.

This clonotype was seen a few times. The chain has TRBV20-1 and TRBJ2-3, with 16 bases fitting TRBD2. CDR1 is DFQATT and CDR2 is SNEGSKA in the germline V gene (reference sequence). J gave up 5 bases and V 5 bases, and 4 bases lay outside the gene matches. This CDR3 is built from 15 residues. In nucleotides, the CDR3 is TGCAGTGCTCCGGGACTAGCGGGGGGGCTAGATACGCAGTATTTT. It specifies CSAPGLAGGLDTQYF.

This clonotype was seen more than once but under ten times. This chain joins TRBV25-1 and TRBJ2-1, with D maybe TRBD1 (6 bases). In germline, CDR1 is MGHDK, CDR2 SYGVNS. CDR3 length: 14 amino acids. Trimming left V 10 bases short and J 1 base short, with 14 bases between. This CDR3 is CATDPGVSYNEQFF. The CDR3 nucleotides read TGTGCCACCGACCCAGGGGTTTCCTACAATGAGCAGTTCTTC. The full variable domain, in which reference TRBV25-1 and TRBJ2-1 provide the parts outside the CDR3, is EADIYQTPRYLVIGTGKKITLECSQTMGHDKMYWYQQDPGMELHLIHYSYGVNSTEKGDLSSESTVSRIRTEHFPLTLESARPSHTSQYLCATDPGVSYNEQFFGPGTRLTVL.

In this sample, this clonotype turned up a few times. CDR3 sequence reads: CSVGTSGVQETQYF. The DNA of the CDR3 is TGCAGCGTCGGGACTAGCGGGGTCCAAGAGACCCAGTACTTC. The gene calls are TRBV29-1 and TRBJ2-5; 13 nucleotides align to TRBD2. CDR1 and CDR2 from the germline V gene are SQVTM and ANQGSEA. The CDR3 has 14 amino acids. J lost 1 base, V lost 6 bases, and 2 bases had no gene match.

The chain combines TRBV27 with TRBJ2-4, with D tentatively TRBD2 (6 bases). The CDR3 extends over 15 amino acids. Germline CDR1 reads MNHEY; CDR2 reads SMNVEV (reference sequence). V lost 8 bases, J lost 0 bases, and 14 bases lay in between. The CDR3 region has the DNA TGTGCCAGCCGGGACTTAAGAGGAGCCAAAAACATTCAGTACTTC. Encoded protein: CASRDLRGAKNIQYF.

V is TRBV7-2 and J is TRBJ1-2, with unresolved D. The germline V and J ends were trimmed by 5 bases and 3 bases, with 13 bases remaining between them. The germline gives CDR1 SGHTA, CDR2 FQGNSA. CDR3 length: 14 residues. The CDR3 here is CASSNRKAYYGYTF. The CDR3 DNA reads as TGTGCCAGCAGCAACCGAAAGGCGTACTATGGCTACACCTTC.

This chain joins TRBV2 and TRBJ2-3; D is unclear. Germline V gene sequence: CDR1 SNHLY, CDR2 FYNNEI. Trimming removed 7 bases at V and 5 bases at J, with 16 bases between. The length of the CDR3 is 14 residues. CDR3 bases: TGTGCCAGCACTACACGCCCAACGATAGATACGCAGTATTTT. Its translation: CASTTRPTIDTQYF.